The source of this T cell receptor beta chain is a study of glioma-infiltrating T cells. Study results and caveats: Above-expected tissue-blood divergence occurred in all gliomas, most in low-grade ones.

There are 12 residues in the CDR3. V gave up 7 bases and J gave up 1 base, with 10 bases separating them. Germline V CDR1 and CDR2: SQVTM, ANQGSEA. This clonotype was observed a few times. As yet, its antigen is unknown. TCR alpha and beta CDR3 regions were amplified from RNA using iRepertoire nested multiplex PCR. TCRdb independently ran MiXCR on the multiplex PCR reads; one entry per CDR3 protein. The sample consists of 400,000 or so distinct CDR3 sequences, approximately 42% of them appearing once. What was sequenced was glioma tissue, nonneoplastic brain tissue, or PBMCs (not recorded which). This chain uses TRBV29-1 with TRBJ2-5, with D unresolved. This receptor was taken from a human donor with low-grade glioma or glioblastoma, undergoing nonglioma brain surgery, or in good health (not recorded which). Here the CDR3 reads CSASLVQETQYF. CDR3 bases: TGCAGCGCGTCGTTGGTCCAAGAGACCCAGTACTTC.